A selection of T cell receptor beta chains follows, all from one sample in a study of blood T cell repertoires in COVID-19. Here immunoSEQ multiplex PCR was the method, and the copy in TCRdb shows in-frame clones only, minus some. The profile shows 90,000 to 120,000 clones, more than 80% of them singletons. The sample consisted of peripheral blood. These receptors were obtained from a man between 60 and 75 years old with acute or convalescent COVID-19. CDR3s include the opening cysteine and the closing phenylalanine or tryptophan. Each record gives: D gene, V gene, clone size, J gene, CDR3 protein, CDR3 DNA. D genes are given only for firm matches. A row's size may be missing; if present it is once, few, many or a size class.

d_call: TRBD2
v_call: TRBV4-1
clone_size: NA
j_call: TRBJ2-1
cdr3_aa: CASSQERGSSYNEQFF
cdr3_nt: TGCGCCAGCAGCCAAGAGCGGGGGAGCTCCTACAATGAGCAGTTCTTC

d_call: NA
v_call: TRBV24-1
clone_size: once
j_call: TRBJ2-1
cdr3_aa: CATSGLEKDFNEQFF
cdr3_nt: TGTGCCACCAGTGGATTGGAGAAAGACTTCAATGAGCAGTTCTTC

d_call: NA
v_call: TRBV7-2
clone_size: NA
j_call: TRBJ2-1
cdr3_aa: CASSLAAGPRGAWQFF
cdr3_nt: TGTGCCAGCAGCTTAGCAGCGGGGCCAAGGGGGGCGTGGCAGTTCTTC

d_call: NA
v_call: TRBV3-1/TRBV3-2
clone_size: NA
j_call: TRBJ2-5
cdr3_aa: CASSLNDYQETQYF
cdr3_nt: TGTGCCAGCAGCCTTAACGACTACCAAGAGACCCAGTACTTC

d_call: NA
v_call: TRBV6-5
clone_size: few
j_call: TRBJ2-1
cdr3_aa: CASSYTYDLYNEQFF
cdr3_nt: TGTGCCAGCAGTTACACCTACGACTTGTACAATGAGCAGTTCTTC

d_call: NA
v_call: TRBV28
clone_size: once
j_call: TRBJ1-2
cdr3_aa: CASMTQGPYGYTF
cdr3_nt: TGTGCCAGCATGACCCAGGGGCCCTATGGCTACACCTTC

d_call: NA
v_call: TRBV19
clone_size: NA
j_call: TRBJ2-2
cdr3_aa: CASSPLGRGSPGELFF
cdr3_nt: TGTGCCAGTAGCCCATTGGGGAGGGGGAGTCCCGGGGAGCTGTTTTTT

d_call: NA
v_call: TRBV7-9
clone_size: NA
j_call: TRBJ2-6
cdr3_aa: CASSSFGGTGANVLTF
cdr3_nt: TGTGCCAGCAGCTCCTTTGGAGGAACCGGGGCCAACGTCCTGACTTTC

d_call: NA
v_call: TRBV28
clone_size: NA
j_call: TRBJ1-2
cdr3_aa: CASSLGTGLGYGYTF
cdr3_nt: TGTGCCAGCAGTTTGGGCACAGGGTTGGGCTATGGCTACACCTTC

d_call: NA
v_call: TRBV5-1
clone_size: NA
j_call: TRBJ1-6
cdr3_aa: CASSLGQVNSPLHF
cdr3_nt: TGCGCCAGCAGCTTGGGACAGGTGAATTCACCCCTCCACTTT

d_call: NA
v_call: TRBV19
clone_size: NA
j_call: TRBJ2-1
cdr3_aa: CASSSWTTGSYNEQFF
cdr3_nt: TGTGCCAGTAGTAGCTGGACTACAGGCTCCTACAATGAGCAGTTCTTC

d_call: TRBD1
v_call: TRBV28
clone_size: NA
j_call: TRBJ1-5
cdr3_aa: CASIGDRDNQPQHF
cdr3_nt: TGTGCCAGCATCGGGGACAGGGATAATCAGCCCCAGCATTTT

d_call: NA
v_call: TRBV11-2
clone_size: once
j_call: TRBJ1-2
cdr3_aa: CASSLVSGPQYGYTF
cdr3_nt: TGTGCCAGCAGCTTGGTTTCAGGGCCGCAGTATGGCTACACCTTC

d_call: TRBD2
v_call: TRBV19
clone_size: once
j_call: TRBJ2-2
cdr3_aa: CASSTGLATAGELFF
cdr3_nt: TGTGCCAGTAGTACGGGACTAGCGACGGCCGGGGAGCTGTTTTTT

d_call: TRBD1
v_call: TRBV28
clone_size: many
j_call: TRBJ2-7
cdr3_aa: CASRRQGSGYEQYF
cdr3_nt: TGTGCCAGCAGAAGACAGGGAAGTGGATACGAGCAGTACTTC

d_call: TRBD1
v_call: TRBV28
clone_size: NA
j_call: TRBJ1-2
cdr3_aa: CASSLDRGPYGYTF
cdr3_nt: TGTGCCAGCAGTTTGGACAGGGGTCCCTATGGCTACACCTTC

d_call: NA
v_call: TRBV3-1/TRBV3-2
clone_size: once
j_call: TRBJ2-1
cdr3_aa: CASSQAGAARNEQFF
cdr3_nt: TGTGCCAGCAGCCAAGCGGGAGCGGCTCGCAATGAGCAGTTCTTC

d_call: NA
v_call: TRBV11-3
clone_size: NA
j_call: TRBJ1-2
cdr3_aa: CASSLGQPYGYTF
cdr3_nt: TGTGCCAGCAGCTTAGGACAGCCTTATGGCTACACCTTC

d_call: TRBD1
v_call: TRBV11-2
clone_size: NA
j_call: TRBJ1-2
cdr3_aa: CASSRSDRGGYGYTF
cdr3_nt: TGTGCCAGCAGCCGTAGCGACAGGGGTGGTTACGGCTACACCTTC

d_call: NA
v_call: TRBV7-9
clone_size: NA
j_call: TRBJ1-4
cdr3_aa: CASSRQGSGEKLFF
cdr3_nt: TGTGCCAGCAGCCGCCAGGGGTCGGGGGAAAAACTGTTTTTT

d_call: NA
v_call: TRBV19
clone_size: NA
j_call: TRBJ1-5
cdr3_aa: CASSIVKAGTYQPQHF
cdr3_nt: TGTGCCAGTAGTATAGTCAAAGCGGGGACTTATCAGCCCCAGCATTTT

d_call: TRBD1
v_call: TRBV5-4
clone_size: NA
j_call: TRBJ2-2
cdr3_aa: CASSLWQGAYTGELFF
cdr3_nt: TGTGCCAGCAGCTTGTGGCAGGGGGCCTACACCGGGGAGCTGTTTTTT

d_call: NA
v_call: TRBV27
clone_size: NA
j_call: TRBJ2-6
cdr3_aa: CASSAWGRSSGANVLTF
cdr3_nt: TGTGCCAGCAGTGCCTGGGGCCGGAGCTCTGGGGCCAACGTCCTGACTTTC

d_call: TRBD1
v_call: TRBV5-1
clone_size: few
j_call: TRBJ2-6
cdr3_aa: CASSLFGTGFSGANVLTF
cdr3_nt: TGCGCCAGCAGCTTGTTCGGGACAGGGTTCTCTGGGGCCAACGTCCTGACTTTC

d_call: NA
v_call: TRBV27
clone_size: NA
j_call: TRBJ2-4
cdr3_aa: CASSLSLWGTPKNIQYF
cdr3_nt: TGTGCCAGCAGTTTAAGTCTCTGGGGGACACCCAAAAACATTCAGTACTTC

d_call: TRBD2
v_call: TRBV9
clone_size: NA
j_call: TRBJ2-1
cdr3_aa: CASSDLTSGGYEQFF
cdr3_nt: TGTGCCAGCAGCGACTTGACTAGCGGGGGATATGAGCAGTTCTTC

d_call: TRBD1
v_call: TRBV5-5
clone_size: NA
j_call: TRBJ1-2
cdr3_aa: CASSQEGQGYVGYTF
cdr3_nt: TGTGCCAGCAGCCAAGAAGGACAGGGATATGTGGGCTACACCTTC

d_call: TRBD1
v_call: TRBV3-1/TRBV3-2
clone_size: NA
j_call: TRBJ2-1
cdr3_aa: CASSPGTGIYNEQFF
cdr3_nt: TGTGCCAGCAGCCCCGGGACAGGGATCTACAATGAGCAGTTCTTC

d_call: TRBD2
v_call: TRBV14
clone_size: NA
j_call: TRBJ2-3
cdr3_aa: CASSHRTSGSGTQYF
cdr3_nt: TGTGCCAGCAGCCACCGGACTAGCGGGAGTGGTACGCAGTATTTT

d_call: TRBD1
v_call: TRBV10-3
clone_size: NA
j_call: TRBJ1-2
cdr3_aa: CAISGGQEINYGYTF
cdr3_nt: TGTGCCATCAGTGGAGGACAGGAAATTAACTATGGCTACACCTTC

d_call: NA
v_call: TRBV7-8
clone_size: NA
j_call: TRBJ1-2
cdr3_aa: CASSLQGNYGYTF
cdr3_nt: TGTGCCAGCAGCTTACAGGGTAACTATGGCTACACCTTC

d_call: NA
v_call: TRBV5-1
clone_size: once
j_call: TRBJ2-3
cdr3_aa: CASSLGSGSTDTQYF
cdr3_nt: TGCGCCAGCAGCTTGGGGAGCGGGAGCACAGATACGCAGTATTTT

d_call: TRBD1
v_call: TRBV11-3
clone_size: NA
j_call: TRBJ1-6
cdr3_aa: CASSYPTGAYSPLHF
cdr3_nt: TGTGCCAGCAGCTACCCGACAGGGGCCTACTCACCCCTCCACTTT

d_call: NA
v_call: TRBV30
clone_size: NA
j_call: TRBJ2-1
cdr3_aa: CAWSRPRVTHEQFF
cdr3_nt: TGTGCCTGGAGCCGCCCTCGCGTGACTCATGAGCAGTTCTTC

d_call: NA
v_call: TRBV10-2
clone_size: NA
j_call: TRBJ2-2
cdr3_aa: CASSESKYAGLFF
cdr3_nt: TGCGCCAGCAGTGAGTCGAAATACGCCGGGCTGTTTTTT

d_call: NA
v_call: TRBV10-3
clone_size: NA
j_call: TRBJ1-4
cdr3_aa: CAISEGLGSEKLFF
cdr3_nt: TGTGCCATCAGTGAAGGGTTGGGGAGTGAAAAACTGTTTTTT

d_call: TRBD2
v_call: TRBV6-4
clone_size: NA
j_call: TRBJ2-1
cdr3_aa: CASSQLAGGPNEQFF
cdr3_nt: TGTGCCAGCAGCCAACTAGCGGGAGGGCCCAATGAGCAGTTCTTC

d_call: NA
v_call: TRBV9
clone_size: NA
j_call: TRBJ1-1
cdr3_aa: CASSVASVNTEAFF
cdr3_nt: TGTGCCAGCAGCGTAGCTTCGGTGAACACTGAAGCTTTCTTT

d_call: TRBD2
v_call: TRBV6-6
clone_size: NA
j_call: TRBJ2-1
cdr3_aa: CASSYLGLAPPFF
cdr3_nt: TGTGCCAGCAGTTACCTGGGACTAGCTCCACCGTTCTTC

d_call: TRBD1
v_call: TRBV27
clone_size: NA
j_call: TRBJ2-6
cdr3_aa: CASSRDRGSSGANVLTF
cdr3_nt: TGTGCCAGCAGTAGGGACAGGGGTTCCTCTGGGGCCAACGTCCTGACTTTC

d_call: NA
v_call: TRBV5-8
clone_size: NA
j_call: TRBJ1-5
cdr3_aa: CASSFAGTSNQPQHF
cdr3_nt: TGTGCCAGCAGCTTCGCCGGGACAAGTAATCAGCCCCAGCATTTT

d_call: TRBD1
v_call: TRBV19
clone_size: NA
j_call: TRBJ1-5
cdr3_aa: CASSRGGQGNQPQHF
cdr3_nt: TGTGCCAGTAGTCGGGGCGGACAGGGCAATCAGCCCCAGCATTTT

d_call: TRBD1
v_call: TRBV10-3
clone_size: NA
j_call: TRBJ1-1
cdr3_aa: CAISETGGTEAFF
cdr3_nt: TGTGCCATCAGTGAGACAGGGGGCACTGAAGCTTTCTTT

d_call: NA
v_call: TRBV24-1
clone_size: NA
j_call: TRBJ2-3
cdr3_aa: CATSDQSTDTQYF
cdr3_nt: TGTGCCACCAGTGATCAGAGCACAGATACGCAGTATTTT

d_call: TRBD1
v_call: TRBV5-1
clone_size: NA
j_call: TRBJ1-1
cdr3_aa: CASSAGDREVPEAFF
cdr3_nt: TGCGCCAGCAGCGCGGGGGACAGGGAAGTTCCTGAAGCTTTCTTT

d_call: NA
v_call: TRBV6-5
clone_size: NA
j_call: TRBJ1-1
cdr3_aa: CASSPNGALNTEAFF
cdr3_nt: TGTGCCAGCAGCCCGAACGGAGCCCTGAACACTGAAGCTTTCTTT

d_call: NA
v_call: TRBV5-4
clone_size: NA
j_call: TRBJ2-7
cdr3_aa: CASSLLSGSEQYF
cdr3_nt: TGTGCCAGCAGCTTGTTATCAGGGTCCGAGCAGTACTTC